These T cell receptor beta chains were read from a single sample in a study of T cells in Graves' hyperthyroidism and ophthalmopathy. Each CDR3 protein is one row after TCRdb ran MiXCR on the multiplex PCR reads. The data show roughly 600,000 distinct CDR3 sequences, about 14% seen once. Sequenced input: blood. These receptor sequences come from a woman between 45 and 60 years old with Graves' ophthalmopathy. Each CDR3 is given with its conserved first and last residue. The D gene is left open where the match is weak. Some rows have no size entry. The others give once, few or many, or a class for an expanded clone.

clone_size,j_call,v_call,d_call,cdr3_nt,cdr3_aa
many,TRBJ2-1,TRBV27,.,TGTGCCAGCAGTTATACGACTAGATACAATGAGCAGTTCTTC,CASSYTTRYNEQFF
many,TRBJ2-1,TRBV27,.,TGTGCCAGCAGTACTCTCAGGAGCAATGAGCAGTTCTTC,CASSTLRSNEQFF
.,TRBJ1-2,TRBV2,.,TGTGCCAGCAGTGGACCCGGGCCACGGGAGAGTGGCTACACCTTC,CASSGPGPRESGYTF
.,TRBJ2-7,TRBV28,TRBD1,TGTGCCAGCCCCCCCCGGCAGGGGGCGTACGAGCAGTACTTC,CASPPRQGAYEQYF
many,TRBJ2-1,TRBV12-5,TRBD2,TGTGCTAGTGGTTTGGTAACTAGCGGGAGGAGCTCCTACAATGAGCAGTTCTTC,CASGLVTSGRSSYNEQFF
many,TRBJ2-1,TRBV12-3/TRBV12-4,TRBD2,TGTGCCAGCAGTTCCCAAGGGACTAGCGGGAGAAATGAGCAGTTCTTC,CASSSQGTSGRNEQFF
many,TRBJ1-5,TRBV28,.,TGTGCCAGCAGGAAACTCGCCCTCCGCCTGGGGCATCAGCCCCAGCATTTT,CASRKLALRLGHQPQHF
many,TRBJ1-2,TRBV28,.,TGTGCCAGCAGTTTGGCAACGGGGCAGCGAGGGTATGGCTACACCTTC,CASSLATGQRGYGYTF
.,TRBJ2-2,TRBV28,.,TGTGCCAGCATTGTCGGGGGCCCCACCTCCGAGCTGTTTTTT,CASIVGGPTSELFF
.,TRBJ2-2,TRBV12-3/TRBV12-4,TRBD1,TGTGCCAGCGGGAGGGACAGGGGGAACACCGGGGAGCTGTTTTTT,CASGRDRGNTGELFF
many,TRBJ2-1,TRBV11-3,.,TGTGCCAGCAGCTTAGATCTGGGGGGGGGCCACAATGAGCAGTTCTTC,CASSLDLGGGHNEQFF
few,TRBJ1-2,TRBV7-9,.,TGTGCCAGCAGCTTAGGGACCGAGCCTGGCGGTGGCTACACCTTC,CASSLGTEPGGGYTF
many,TRBJ2-1,TRBV7-8,TRBD2,TGTGCCAGCAGCTATCCGGGACTAGCGGGAGGAAGCTCCTACAATGAGCAGTTCTTC,CASSYPGLAGGSSYNEQFF
few,TRBJ2-2,TRBV24-1,TRBD1,TGTGCCACCAGGGGAACCCGGACAGGGGAAACGAACACCGGGGAGCTGTTTTTT,CATRGTRTGETNTGELFF
many,TRBJ1-6,TRBV27,.,TGTGCCAGCAGTTTTCATAATTCACCCCTCCACTTT,CASSFHNSPLHF
many,TRBJ2-1,TRBV20-1,TRBD2,TGCAGTGCTAAGCAGGGCCTAGCGGGAGTCAATGAGCAGTTCTTC,CSAKQGLAGVNEQFF